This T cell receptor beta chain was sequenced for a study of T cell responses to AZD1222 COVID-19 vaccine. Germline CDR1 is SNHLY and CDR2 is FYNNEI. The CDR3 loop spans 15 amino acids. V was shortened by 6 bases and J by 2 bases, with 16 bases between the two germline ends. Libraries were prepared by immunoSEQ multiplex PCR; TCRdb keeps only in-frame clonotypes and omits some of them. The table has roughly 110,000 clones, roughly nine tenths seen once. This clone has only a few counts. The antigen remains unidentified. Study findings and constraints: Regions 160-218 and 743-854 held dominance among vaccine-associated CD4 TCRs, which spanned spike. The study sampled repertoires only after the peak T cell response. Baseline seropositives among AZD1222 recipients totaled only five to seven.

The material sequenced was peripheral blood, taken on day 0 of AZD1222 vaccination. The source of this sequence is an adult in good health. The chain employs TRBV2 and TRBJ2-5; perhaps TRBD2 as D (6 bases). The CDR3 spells CASSFDGGAQETQYF. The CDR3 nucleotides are TGTGCCAGCAGCTTCGACGGGGGAGCACAAGAGACCCAGTACTTC.